What follows are 30 T cell receptor beta chains derived from one specimen sequenced in a study of CD8+ T cells in alopecia areata. Stated treatment: oral pan-JAK inhibitor, 5-10 mg twice daily. Following extraction, RNA underwent reverse transcription to cDNA, which served as the sequencing template. Only in-frame clones appear in the TCRdb table, and some are missing; sequencing was by immunoSEQ multiplex PCR. The profile shows under 300,000 clones, 50% to 75% of them singletons. The starting material was CD4+ T cells sorted from blood, obtained at week 52, from a patient treated with tofacitinib. These receptors were taken from a human donor with alopecia areata.

The rearrangement uses TRBV13 and TRBJ1-1; tentative D call: TRBD1 (6 bases). Germline-derived CDR1 and CDR2 are PRHDT and FYEKMQ (reference sequence). Trimming shortened V by 2 bases and J by 11 bases, and 15 bases separated the two germline ends. The CDR3 length is 13 residues. The CDR3 reads CASSLSPEGVAFF. The CDR3 coding sequence is TGTGCCAGCAGCTTATCCCCGGAGGGGGTCGCTTTCTTT. Based on the CDR3 plus reference TRBV13 and TRBJ1-1, the full variable domain is AAGVIQSPRHLIKEKRETATLKCYPIPRHDTVYWYQQGPGQDPQFLISFYEKMQSDKGSIPDRFSAQQFSDYHSELNMSSLELGDSALYFCASSLSPEGVAFFGQGTRLTVV.

This clone has a handful of counts. This chain uses TRBV30 with TRBJ2-3; D possibly matches TRBD1 or TRBD2 (5 bases each). The CDR3 covers 13 residues. Germline CDR1 and CDR2: GTSNPN and SVGIG (reference sequence). The V end was cut by 6 bases, the J end by 0 bases, with 10 bases between. CDR3 amino acids: CACSRGSTDTQYF. CDR3 sequence (DNA): TGTGCCTGTTCGAGGGGAAGCACAGATACGCAGTATTTT.

CDR3 DNA sequence: TGTGCCACCAGCAGGGGGGCGAGCTCCTACGAGCAGTACTTC. Translating it yields CATSRGASSYEQYF. This chain uses TRBV15 with TRBJ2-7, with D tentatively TRBD1 (6 bases). Deletions cut 3 bases from V and 0 bases from J, with 9 bases between. CDR3 length equals 14 residues. Germline V gives CDR1 LNHNV, CDR2 YYDKDF (reference sequence).

The chain employs TRBV7-2 and TRBJ2-3; tentatively, D is TRBD1 (6 bases). The V end was cut by 4 bases, the J end by 4 bases, with 15 bases between. Germline CDR1 is SGHTA and CDR2 is FQGNSA. This CDR3 has 15 residues. Written as DNA, the CDR3 is TGTGCCAGCAGCTACTCCGGGACAATGGCAGATACGCAGTATTTT. It encodes CASSYSGTMADTQYF.

The rearrangement uses TRBV29-1 and TRBJ1-1; 9 bases are a match to TRBD1. The CDR3 totals 14 residues. Germline loops: CDR1 SQVTM, CDR2 ANQGSEA. The V gene end was trimmed by 6 bases and the J gene end by 10 bases; junction bases not matched to a gene: 15. The CDR3 nucleotides read TGCAGCGTCCCTCCGGGACAGGGAATCTCCAGAGCTTTCTTT. Its translation: CSVPPGQGISRAFF.

About this clone itself: At one end the junction does not follow the germline gene, possibly because of a read error. CDR3 coding DNA: TGCGACCCCGGGGGTCAGCCCCAGCATTTT. Its protein product is CDPGGQPQHF. The genes are TRBV16 and TRBJ1-5; D perhaps matches TRBD1 (5 bases). CDR3 size: 10 residues. Looked up from germline, CDR1 is KGHSY and CDR2 is FQNENV.

The rearrangement uses TRBV25-1 and TRBJ1-2; no definite D call. This CDR3 comprises 15 residues. Between the trimmed V and J ends, which lost 5 bases and 8 bases, there was a span of 21 bases. Germline CDR1 and CDR2: MGHDK and SYGVNS. The CDR3 DNA reads as TGTGCCAGCAGTCAAGGATGGGGAGTGGTTAGCGGCTACACCTTC. This sequence encodes CASSQGWGVVSGYTF.

The CDR3 loop is CSAQGGQGREKLFF. The CDR3 DNA follows: TGCAGCGCCCAAGGCGGACAGGGGCGCGAAAAACTGTTTTTT. The J gene is TRBJ1-4, the V gene TRBV29-1; 9 bases map to TRBD1. The CDR3 is 14 amino acids. Per germline, CDR1 SQVTM and CDR2 ANQGSEA. V gave up 7 bases and J gave up 8 bases; unmatched junction bases: 11.

The gene calls are TRBV6-5 and TRBJ2-2, with TRBD2 identical over 7 bases. This CDR3 spans 13 amino acids. Per the germline V gene, CDR1 is MNHEY and CDR2 is SVGAGI. V lost 8 bases to trimming and J lost 4 bases; unmatched junction nucleotides: 4. The CDR3 loop reads CASQRGSTGELFF. CDR3 DNA sequence: TGTGCCAGCCAGCGGGGTTCCACCGGGGAGCTGTTTTTT.

The chain links TRBV10-3 to TRBJ2-3; D call uncertain. The CDR3 spans 13 residues. The V end was cut by 4 bases, the J end by 5 bases, with 10 bases between. The V gene's germline CDR1 is ENHRY and CDR2 SYGVKD. The CDR3 DNA sequence: TGTGCCATCAGTGCCCAGCAGGAAGATACGCAGTATTTT. Residues: CAISAQQEDTQYF.

The chain links TRBV5-1 to TRBJ2-4; weak D call: TRBD1 (6 bases). The germline CDR1 and CDR2 sequences are SGHRS and YFSETQ. The CDR3 totals 16 residues. V was cut by 4 bases and J by 0 bases, with 14 bases left in between. The CDR3 nucleotides read TGCGCCAGCAGCCAGACGACAGGCCTAGCCAAAAACATTCAGTACTTC. Amino acids: CASSQTTGLAKNIQYF.

In nucleotides, the CDR3 is TGCAGCGTTAAAGGGGTCTACGAGCAGTACTTC. Amino acid sequence: CSVKGVYEQYF. The V call is TRBV29-1, the J call TRBJ2-7; a possible D gene is TRBD1 (5 bases). The CDR3 runs 11 residues. The V and J ends lost 5 bases and 3 bases respectively, with 8 bases between them. CDR1 is SQVTM, CDR2 ANQGSEA, per germline.

Only a few counts were recorded for this clone. This chain links TRBV5-1 with TRBJ1-4, with unresolved D. In germline, CDR1 is SGHRS, CDR2 YFSETQ. Trimming took 2 bases from V and 0 from J, leaving 11 bases between them. The CDR3 is made up of 16 amino acids. The CDR3 protein is CASSLDQAATNEKLFF. The CDR3 DNA sequence: TGCGCCAGCAGCTTAGATCAGGCGGCAACTAATGAAAAACTGTTTTTT.

This clone was counted many times. V and J are TRBV29-1 and TRBJ2-1, with D possibly being TRBD1 (6 bases). From germline, CDR1 is SQVTM and CDR2 ANQGSEA. This CDR3 is 14 amino acids long. Trimming left V 7 bases short and J 0 bases short, with 13 bases between. In DNA form, the CDR3 reads TGCAGCGGGACGACAGGATCCTCCTACAATGAGCAGTTCTTC. Amino acids: CSGTTGSSYNEQFF.

The V and J genes are TRBV29-1 and TRBJ2-3; 11 nucleotides match TRBD1. The CDR3 is 19 amino acids. Germline assignment: CDR1 SQVTM and CDR2 ANQGSEA. The V and J ends lost 6 bases and 1 base, in that order; junction bases with no gene match: 18. The CDR3 DNA is TGCAGCGTGGGCTGGGGATGGACAGGGGGCGATTTTGGCACAGATACGCAGTATTTT. Its translation: CSVGWGWTGGDFGTDTQYF.

The chain has TRBV19 and TRBJ2-2; no firm D call. Germline V CDR1 and CDR2: LNHDA, SQIVND (reference sequence). The ends were cut back, 2 bases at V and 1 base at J, with 2 bases in the middle. The CDR3 has 13 amino acids. The CDR3 sequence: CASSIQNTGELFF. CDR3 nucleotide sequence: TGTGCCAGTAGTATACAGAACACCGGGGAGCTGTTTTTT.

CDR3 DNA: TGTGCCAGCAGCACGGGACTAGCCGCAGATACGCAGTATTTT. It is translated as CASSTGLAADTQYF. The chain has TRBV7-3 and TRBJ2-3; 9 bases match TRBD2. This CDR3 has 14 residues. Germline loops: CDR1 SGHTA, CDR2 FQGTGA. J lost 4 bases, V lost 5 bases, and 4 bases had no gene match.

This clone was seen only once. The genes are TRBV15 and TRBJ1-6; D perhaps matches TRBD1 (5 bases). The CDR3 is made up of 14 amino acids. Germline loops: CDR1 LNHNV, CDR2 YYDKDF (reference sequence). V was pared by 2 bases and J by 6 bases, with 8 bases between. CDR3 sequence reads: CATSRRQGNSPLHF. CDR3 nucleotides: TGTGCCACCAGCAGAAGGCAGGGTAATTCACCCCTCCACTTT.

This clone was seen more than once but under ten times. The chain has TRBV29-1 and TRBJ2-2; D is unclear. Germline V gene sequence: CDR1 SQVTM, CDR2 ANQGSEA. This CDR3 has 12 residues. Trimming took 7 bases from V and 4 from J, leaving 10 bases between them. CDR3 amino acids: CSAGRRTGELFF. CDR3 bases: TGCAGCGCCGGGCGTCGCACCGGGGAGCTGTTTTTT.

V usage is TRBV7-9 and J usage is TRBJ1-6, with TRBD1 matching 7 bases. This CDR3 has 14 amino acids. From germline, CDR1 is SEHNR and CDR2 FQNEAQ (reference sequence). V gave up 5 bases and J gave up 7 bases; unmatched junction bases: 5. CDR3 residues: CASSIGTENSPLHF. In nucleotides, the CDR3 is TGTGCCAGCAGCATCGGGACAGAGAATTCACCCCTCCACTTT.

The gene calls are TRBV30 and TRBJ1-5, with TRBD1 identical over 8 bases. Germline V CDR1 and CDR2: GTSNPN, SVGIG (reference sequence). Unmatched junction bases numbered 14, after V lost 0 bases and J lost 4 bases. The CDR3 consists of 18 residues. Written as DNA, the CDR3 is TGTGCCTGGAGTGTAGGTGGTGGCAGGGGGCATCGGAATCAGCCCCAGCATTTT. Translated, it gives CAWSVGGGRGHRNQPQHF. The full variable domain, with the rest looked up from reference TRBV30 and TRBJ1-5, is SQTIHQWPATLVQPVGSPLSLECTVEGTSNPNLYWYRQAAGRGLQLLFYSVGIGQISSEVPQNLSASRPQDRQFILSSKKLLLSDSGFYLCAWSVGGGRGHRNQPQHFGDGTRLSIL.

The V and J genes are TRBV5-6 and TRBJ2-3; D is unclear. CDR3 length: 12 residues. V dropped 2 bases and J dropped 10 bases, with 11 bases sitting between them. Germline V gives CDR1 SGHDT, CDR2 YYEEEE. The CDR3 DNA reads as TGTGCCAGCAGCTTAATTGTCTCGCCGCAGTATTTT. Its translation: CASSLIVSPQYF.

The CDR3 sequence is CSVCAFSEITEAFF. The CDR3 DNA reads TGCAGCGTTTGTGCGTTTAGTGAGATCACTGAAGCTTTCTTT. The rearrangement uses TRBV29-1 and TRBJ1-1; no clear D. CDR1 is SQVTM and CDR2 is ANQGSEA in the germline V gene. This CDR3 is built from 14 residues. Trimming left V 5 bases short and J 4 bases short, with 17 bases between.

This clone showed up just a few times. The rearrangement uses TRBV5-6 and TRBJ1-2, with TRBD1 matching 11 bases. This CDR3 has 12 amino acids. In germline, CDR1 is SGHDT, CDR2 YYEEEE. After removal of 4 bases from V and 7 bases from J, the junction contained 0 bases not matched to a gene. CDR3 protein: CASSGQGAGYTF. The CDR3 DNA is TGTGCCAGCAGCGGACAGGGGGCTGGCTACACCTTC.

The V call is TRBV29-1, the J call TRBJ2-5, with unresolved D. Trimming left V 4 bases short and J 4 bases short, with 10 bases between. The CDR3 runs 12 residues. Germline loops: CDR1 SQVTM, CDR2 ANQGSEA. The CDR3 is CSVGTLGETQYF. CDR3 sequence (DNA): TGCAGCGTTGGGACCTTGGGAGAGACCCAGTACTTC.

V usage is TRBV7-9 and J usage is TRBJ2-7, with 10 bases matching TRBD1. The V segment lost 2 bases and the J segment 1 base; nucleotides outside the gene matches: 8. There are 17 residues in the CDR3. Germline CDR1 is SEHNR and CDR2 is FQNEAQ (reference sequence). CDR3 in DNA: TGTGCCAGCAGCTTATTTGCGGGACAGGGGACTTCCTACGAGCAGTACTTC. The encoded protein is CASSLFAGQGTSYEQYF.

This clone came up a few times. This chain links TRBV10-3 with TRBJ1-6; TRBD1 might be the D (6 bases). CDR1 is ENHRY, CDR2 SYGVKD, per germline. This CDR3 is built from 15 residues. V was shortened by 8 bases and J by 7 bases, with 18 bases between the two germline ends. The CDR3 is CAIAPGRGSNSPLHF. CDR3 nucleotides: TGTGCCATCGCCCCGGGCAGGGGAAGCAATTCACCCCTCCACTTT.

The chain couples TRBV6-5 to TRBJ1-6, with TRBD1 matching over 11 bases. The germline V gene encodes CDR1 MNHEY and CDR2 SVGAGI. The CDR3 has 14 amino acids. V dropped 5 bases and J dropped 7; count of bases not matched to a gene: 1. CDR3 sequence reads: CASSRDRGNSPLHF. The CDR3, as DNA: TGTGCCAGCAGTCGGGACAGGGGGAATTCACCCCTCCACTTT.

The gene calls are TRBV29-1 and TRBJ1-2; a possible D gene is TRBD1 (5 bases). The CDR3 loop spans 13 amino acids. The germline gives CDR1 SQVTM, CDR2 ANQGSEA. The V gene lost 2 bases and the J gene lost 3 bases, with 10 bases spanning the gap. The CDR3 DNA reads TGCAGCGTTGAACAGGGACGGTACTATGGCTACACCTTC. Protein: CSVEQGRYYGYTF.

The chain recombines TRBV7-6 with TRBJ1-1; TRBD1 matches at 8 bases. Per the germline V gene, CDR1 is SGHVS and CDR2 is FNYEAQ. This CDR3 has 14 amino acids. V dropped 6 bases and J dropped 1; count of bases not matched to a gene: 4. The CDR3 loop is CASSLGTGNTEAFF. CDR3 bases: TGTGCCAGCAGTCTAGGGACAGGGAACACTGAAGCTTTCTTT. Full variable domain (missing parts from reference TRBV7-6 and TRBJ1-1): GAGVSQSPRYKVTKRGQDVALRCDPISGHVSLYWYRQALGQGPEFLTYFNYEAQQDKSGLPNDRFSAERPEGSISTLTIQRTEQRDSAMYRCASSLGTGNTEAFFGQGTRLTVV.